This TCR beta chain was profiled in a study of shared clonotypes between healthy human individuals. General study points: Large depth notwithstanding, sorted-subset sequencing proved incomplete by rarefaction. A generally larger estimated richness was seen in naive subsets than in memory subsets. Relative to clonotypes present in all four donors, those not shared had lower generation probabilities.

Original handling: Filtering was not the same, since immunoSEQ gave junction-only sequences without quality scores. Here immunoSEQ multiplex PCR was the method, and the copy in TCRdb shows in-frame clones only, minus some. V and J calls and clone size come straight from that table; D and trimming were deduced from the DNA. The sample yields a few million clones, around 93% seen once. On this clone itself: The antigen is undetermined. This sample includes further DNA sequences coding for the same CDR3.

CDR1 SGDLS and CDR2 YYNGEE come from the germline V gene. The CDR3 consists of 14 residues. Trimming took 1 base from V and 2 from J; bases not matched to a gene: 0. This rearrangement joins TRBV9 to TRBJ2-7; 10 nucleotides align to TRBD2. Sequencing used naive CD4+ T cells from PBMCs. Subset of the sample: CD45RA+ positively selected. The receptor comes from a man aged 18 to 29 in good health. Some clones in this sample may be carry-over from other donors' samples. The CDR3 is CASSVTSGTYEQYF. The CDR3 DNA reads as TGTGCCAGCAGCGTAACTAGCGGGACCTACGAGCAGTACTTC.